This T cell receptor (beta chain) derives from a study of graft-versus-host responses after intestinal transplantation. The CDR3 is made up of 13 amino acids. The V gene's germline CDR1 is SGDLS and CDR2 YYNGEE. The V and J ends lost 3 bases and 7 bases respectively, with 10 bases between them. Method: immunoSEQ multiplex PCR; TCRdb's copy keeps in-frame clones and lacks some. The sample yields some 120,000 clones, approximately 90% seen once. In regard to this clone: Its antigen is unknown.

The sequencing used unstimulated CD4+ T cells sorted from spleen or lymph node cells, collected before intestinal transplant. The J gene is TRBJ2-2, the V gene TRBV9, with D unclear. The origin of this receptor is a human donor who received an intestinal transplant. CDR3 DNA: TGTGCCAGCAGCGACCGGGTGGGCGGGGAGCTGTTTTTT. Protein sequence: CASSDRVGGELFF.